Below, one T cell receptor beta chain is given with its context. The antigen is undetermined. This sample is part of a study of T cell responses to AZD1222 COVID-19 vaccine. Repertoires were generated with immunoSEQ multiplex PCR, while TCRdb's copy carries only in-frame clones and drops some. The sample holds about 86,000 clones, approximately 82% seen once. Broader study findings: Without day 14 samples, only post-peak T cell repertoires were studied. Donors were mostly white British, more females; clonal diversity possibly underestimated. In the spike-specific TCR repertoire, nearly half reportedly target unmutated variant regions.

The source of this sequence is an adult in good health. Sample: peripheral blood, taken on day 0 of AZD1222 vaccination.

CDR3 loop: CASSFRDRVVPEAFF. The DNA for the CDR3 is TGCGCCAGCAGCTTCCGGGACAGGGTGGTCCCTGAAGCTTTCTTT. The chain employs TRBV5-1 and TRBJ1-1; the match to TRBD1 covers 9 bases. Germline V lookup: CDR1 SGHRS, CDR2 YFSETQ. J was trimmed by 6 bases and V by 2 bases; bases with no gene match: 8. The CDR3 totals 15 residues. Complete variable domain (other parts from reference TRBV5-1 and TRBJ1-1): KAGVTQTPRYLIKTRGQQVTLSCSPISGHRSVSWYQQTPGQGLQFLFEYFSETQRNKGNFPGRFSGRQFSNSRSEMNVSTLELGDSALYLCASSFRDRVVPEAFFGQGTRLTVV.